The present entry profiles one TCR beta chain with its context. The data were obtained in a study of blood T cell repertoires in COVID-19. Study-wide background: Samples came from the United States, Italy and Spain, spanning acute and convalescent COVID-19. The analysed material was cDNA or gDNA that came from T cells, B-cell-depleted T cells, or PBMCs.

As handled by the study authors: By means of reference gene primer amplification, nucleated cell counts were estimated. Assay: immunoSEQ multiplex PCR; the TCRdb copy retains only in-frame clones and omits some. D and trimming were read from the DNA, whereas the V and J calls and clone size are those reported in that table. The sample holds 90,000 or so clones, over 70% seen once. What was sequenced was peripheral blood. This TCR was recovered from a human donor in a cohort sampled during active COVID-19.

The CDR3 sequence is CASRAQSSGRSGQFF. The CDR3 region has the DNA TGTGCCAGCAGGGCCCAGTCTAGCGGGAGAAGCGGGCAGTTCTTC. The V and J genes are TRBV2 and TRBJ2-1, with TRBD2 matching over 10 bases. J gave up 12 bases and V 6 bases, and 14 bases lay outside the gene matches. Germline CDR1 SNHLY, CDR2 FYNNEI. The CDR3 contains 15 residues. The full variable domain, completed using reference TRBV2 and TRBJ2-1, is EPEVTQTPSHQVTQMGQEVILRCVPISNHLYFYWYRQILGQKVEFLVSFYNNEISEKSEIFDDQFSVERPDGSNFTLKIRSTKLEDSAMYFCASRAQSSGRSGQFFGPGTRLTVL.